This T cell receptor beta chain was obtained from a study of blood T cell repertoires in COVID-19. V was trimmed by 2 bases and J by 4 bases, leaving 6 bases between them. Germline V gene data show CDR1 as MNHEY and CDR2 as SVGAGI. CDR3 length: 13 residues. Assay: immunoSEQ multiplex PCR; the TCRdb copy retains only in-frame clones and omits some. The sample comprises around 190,000 clones, approximately 80% of which are singletons, and 6.9% rests with the top ten. This sequence joins TRBV6-5 and TRBJ2-1; D is perhaps TRBD2 (5 bases). Input material: peripheral blood. This TCR derives from a man between 60 and 70 years old with acute or convalescent COVID-19. The CDR3 DNA reads TGTGCCAGCAGTTACACTAGTTACAATGAGCAGTTCTTC. Its protein product is CASSYTSYNEQFF.